These 6 T cell receptor beta chains came from one sample sequenced in a study of blood T cell repertoires in COVID-19. TCRdb's table, derived via immunoSEQ multiplex PCR, lists solely in-frame clones and lacks some. Of some 100,000 clones in the sample, around 85% were seen once. Material for sequencing was peripheral blood. These receptors all stem from a man in his fifties or sixties with acute or convalescent COVID-19.

The genes are TRBV5-1 and TRBJ2-7; D is possibly TRBD1 (6 bases). The V end lost 1 base, the J end lost 7 bases, and 15 bases lay between the germline ends. Germline V gene lookup returns CDR1 SGHRS and CDR2 YFSETQ. The CDR3 extends over 14 amino acids. The CDR3 protein is CASSLPRTETEQYF. The DNA for the CDR3 is TGCGCCAGCAGCTTGCCCCGGACAGAGACGGAGCAGTACTTC. Together with reference TRBV5-1 and TRBJ2-7, the CDR3 gives the full variable domain: KAGVTQTPRYLIKTRGQQVTLSCSPISGHRSVSWYQQTPGQGLQFLFEYFSETQRNKGNFPGRFSGRQFSNSRSEMNVSTLELGDSALYLCASSLPRTETEQYFGPGTRLTVT.

The chain employs TRBV7-3 and TRBJ2-5, with 11 bases fitting TRBD2. Germline trimming cut 2 bases from V and 4 bases from J; bases unmatched to any gene: 3. The length of the CDR3 is 15 residues. CDR1 is SGHTA and CDR2 is FQGTGA in the germline V gene. The CDR3 protein is CASSLGLAGGETQYF. The DNA of the CDR3 is TGTGCCAGCAGCTTAGGGCTAGCGGGAGGAGAGACCCAGTACTTC.

This clone was seen more than once but under ten times. J is TRBJ1-2 and V is TRBV2; 12 bases align to TRBD1. The length of the CDR3 is 12 residues. The germline CDR1 and CDR2 sequences are SNHLY and FYNNEI. V lost 9 bases to trimming and J lost 8 bases; unmatched junction nucleotides: 4. The CDR3 loop reads CARGGQGAGYTF. The CDR3 DNA reads TGTGCCAGAGGGGGACAGGGGGCGGGCTACACCTTC.

The V and J genes are TRBV27 and TRBJ2-7; 13 nucleotides match TRBD2. The CDR3 extends over 15 amino acids. J lost 5 bases, V lost 1 base, and 2 bases had no gene match. Germline V gene lookup returns CDR1 MNHEY and CDR2 SMNVEV (reference sequence). The CDR3 coding sequence is TGTGCCAGCAGTTTATGGACTAGCGGGAGCAACGAGCAGTACTTC. The encoded protein is CASSLWTSGSNEQYF.

The CDR3: CASSPGTGTTNEKLFF. The DNA of the CDR3 is TGTGCCAGTAGCCCCGGCACCGGGACAACTAATGAAAAACTGTTTTTT. The chain carries TRBV19 and TRBJ1-4; no clear D. Germline values: CDR1 LNHDA, CDR2 SQIVND (reference sequence). V was cut by 6 bases and J by 0 bases, with 14 bases left in between. This CDR3 comprises 16 residues.

The V call is TRBV7-9, the J call TRBJ1-5; possibly TRBD1 for D (6 bases). The CDR3 consists of 13 residues. V lost 6 bases and J 4 bases, leaving 10 bases between the germline ends. Germline CDR1 is SEHNR and CDR2 is FQNEAQ (reference sequence). The CDR3 DNA reads as TGTGCCAGCAGTTACGACAGGAATCAGCCCCAGCATTTT. Protein: CASSYDRNQPQHF.